These T cell receptor beta chains were read from a single sample in a study of cytomegalovirus exposure and HLA in healthy donors. Profiled with immunoSEQ multiplex PCR; TCRdb holds only in-frame clones, not every one. The sample lists 150,000 to 200,000 clones; 65% to 85% were seen once. Sequenced sample: PBMCs. Receptor source: a male donor in good health and CMV-seropositive. Each CDR3 is given with its conserved first and last residue. Each record gives: V gene, clone size, J gene, D gene, CDR3 protein, CDR3 DNA. The D gene is left open where the match is weak. Expanded clones are given a class, and other clones once, few, many or no size at all.

TRBV27	few	TRBJ2-3	.	CASSLSYGADTQYF	TGTGCCAGCAGTTTATCGTACGGTGCTGATACGCAGTATTTT
TRBV11-2	few	TRBJ2-1	.	CASSSFTYSAYNEQFF	TGTGCCAGCAGTTCCTTCACCTATTCCGCCTACAATGAGCAGTTCTTC
TRBV30	once	TRBJ2-3	TRBD2	CAWSQNPLAGGTDTQYF	TGTGCCTGGAGCCAAAACCCACTAGCGGGAGGGACAGATACGCAGTATTTT
TRBV5-4	.	TRBJ2-1	TRBD2	CASSLSPSGYNEQFF	TGTGCCAGCAGCTTGTCCCCTAGCGGTTACAATGAGCAGTTCTTC
TRBV7-7	.	TRBJ2-3	TRBD2	CASSLESAGGADTQYF	TGTGCTAGCAGCTTAGAGTCAGCGGGAGGAGCGGATACGCAGTATTTT
TRBV6-1	.	TRBJ2-2	.	CATTGKYTGELFF	TGTGCCACCACAGGGAAGTACACCGGGGAGCTGTTTTTT
TRBV25-1	.	TRBJ2-1	.	CASLWDLKANEQFF	TGTGCCAGCCTTTGGGACTTAAAGGCCAATGAGCAGTTCTTC
TRBV11-2	.	TRBJ1-1	.	CASSFRLGQMRNTEAFF	TGTGCCAGCAGCTTTCGCCTGGGACAAATGAGGAACACTGAAGCTTTCTTT
TRBV4-3	few	TRBJ2-7	.	CASGQGGKQYF	TGCGCCAGCGGGCAGGGTGGAAAGCAGTACTTC
TRBV2	.	TRBJ2-7	.	CASSSRLRGQYF	TGTGCCAGCAGTTCCCGTTTACGCGGGCAGTACTTC
TRBV9	.	TRBJ2-7	.	CASSVDGRDYEQYF	TGTGCCAGCAGCGTAGACGGCAGGGACTACGAGCAGTACTTC
TRBV6-1	.	TRBJ2-7	.	CASWTVGEQYF	TGTGCCAGCTGGACAGTTGGGGAGCAGTACTTC
TRBV19	.	TRBJ1-1	.	CASTRVPGDTEAFF	TGTGCCAGTACTCGGGTGCCGGGGGACACTGAAGCTTTCTTT
TRBV9	once	TRBJ2-7	.	CASSVGQYSYEQYF	TGTGCCAGCAGCGTTGGCCAATACTCCTACGAGCAGTACTTC
TRBV4-1	.	TRBJ2-1	.	CASSQDYPGSSDEQFF	TGCGCCAGCAGCCAAGACTACCCCGGGAGTAGCGATGAGCAGTTCTTC
TRBV27	.	TRBJ2-6	.	CASSFRLGGQTFSGANVLTF	TGTGCCAGCAGTTTCCGTCTCGGAGGACAGACTTTCTCTGGGGCCAACGTCCTGACTTTC
TRBV29-1	.	TRBJ2-3	.	CSVELVKELRLTDTQYF	TGCAGCGTTGAATTGGTGAAGGAGTTACGACTCACAGATACGCAGTATTTT
TRBV27	.	TRBJ1-5	.	CASSLSGGNQPQHF	TGTGCCAGCAGTTTATCAGGGGGTAATCAGCCCCAGCATTTT
TRBV11-2	.	TRBJ2-1	.	CASSRKTSDNEQFF	TGTGCCAGCAGCCGGAAGACTTCGGACAATGAGCAGTTCTTC
TRBV5-4	.	TRBJ2-7	TRBD2	CASSSGTSVSYEQYF	TGTGCCAGCAGCTCGGGGACTAGCGTTTCCTACGAGCAGTACTTC
TRBV7-6	.	TRBJ2-1	TRBD2	CASSSGLEGNEQFF	TGTGCCAGCAGCTCTGGACTAGAGGGCAATGAGCAGTTCTTC
TRBV6-5	.	TRBJ2-2	.	CASSFGQNTGELFF	TGTGCCAGCAGTTTTGGACAGAACACCGGGGAGCTGTTTTTT
TRBV29-1	.	TRBJ2-1	TRBD1	CSVGTGRNEQFF	TGCAGCGTCGGGACAGGGAGAAATGAGCAGTTCTTC
TRBV6-6	.	TRBJ1-3	.	CASPSDSGNTIYF	TGTGCCAGCCCCAGCGACTCTGGAAACACCATATATTTT
TRBV19	once	TRBJ2-7	TRBD2	CASSAGGQHYEQYF	TGTGCCAGTAGTGCGGGGGGGCAGCACTACGAGCAGTACTTC
TRBV7-7	.	TRBJ2-7	TRBD2	CASSLVAAGAHEQYF	TGTGCTAGCAGCTTAGTAGCAGCGGGAGCTCACGAGCAGTACTTC
TRBV10-3	.	TRBJ2-4	.	CAISESVTDLSKNIQYF	TGTGCCATCAGTGAGTCGGTAACAGACCTCTCCAAAAACATTCAGTACTTC
TRBV6-1	.	TRBJ2-2	.	CASVSRGGPGELFF	TGTGCCAGCGTAAGCAGGGGCGGCCCCGGGGAGCTGTTTTTT
TRBV29-1	.	TRBJ2-7	TRBD1	CSVEGGQGIAYEQYF	TGCAGCGTTGAGGGTGGACAGGGCATCGCGTACGAGCAGTACTTC
TRBV7-9	once	TRBJ1-2	.	CSSSLASSHGYTF	TGTTCCAGCAGCTTAGCGAGTTCCCATGGCTACACCTTC
TRBV7-9	.	TRBJ1-5	.	CASSFQDSNQPQHF	TGTGCCAGCAGCTTCCAGGATAGCAATCAGCCCCAGCATTTT
TRBV6-4	.	TRBJ2-3	TRBD2	CASSDGLAGDTQYF	TGTGCCAGCAGTGATGGACTAGCGGGAGATACGCAGTATTTT
TRBV28	.	TRBJ1-3	.	CASSEGNTIYF	TGTGCCAGCAGTGAGGGAAACACCATATATTTT
TRBV4-1	.	TRBJ1-1	TRBD1	CASSRGGFLNTEAFF	TGCGCCAGCAGCCGAGGGGGCTTTTTGAACACTGAAGCTTTCTTT
TRBV6-4	.	TRBJ1-1	TRBD1	CASSDSGRGTPEAFF	TGTGCCAGCAGTGACTCGGGCAGGGGGACCCCTGAAGCTTTCTTT
TRBV4-2	.	TRBJ1-1	.	CASSQVVEGAEAFF	TGTGCCAGCAGCCAAGTGGTTGAGGGGGCTGAAGCTTTCTTT
TRBV4-1	.	TRBJ1-5	.	CASSQDGGASNQPQHF	TGCGCCAGCAGCCAAGATGGGGGGGCGAGCAATCAGCCCCAGCATTTT
TRBV5-1	once	TRBJ2-3	.	CASMGADTQYF	TGCGCCAGCATGGGAGCGGATACGCAGTATTTT
TRBV13	.	TRBJ2-2	.	CASSLEGGSTGELFF	TGTGCCAGCAGCTTAGAAGGGGGAAGCACCGGGGAGCTGTTTTTT
TRBV9	few	TRBJ1-6	.	CASSVGGGVSSPLHF	TGTGCCAGCAGCGTAGGAGGGGGGGTTAGTTCACCCCTCCACTTT
TRBV6-5	.	TRBJ1-6	.	CASSSQRAGNSPLHF	TGTGCCAGCAGTTCACAGAGGGCGGGGAATTCACCCCTCCACTTT
TRBV2	.	TRBJ2-6	TRBD1	CASTGTAGANVLTF	TGTGCCAGCACCGGGACAGCTGGGGCCAACGTCCTGACTTTC
TRBV19	.	TRBJ2-7	TRBD2	CASNPGSGSSYEQYF	TGTGCCAGTAATCCGGGTAGCGGGAGCTCCTACGAGCAGTACTTC
TRBV28	.	TRBJ2-7	TRBD2	CASSLVAGGYSYEQYF	TGTGCCAGCAGTTTAGTAGCGGGAGGGTACTCCTACGAGCAGTACTTC
TRBV18	few	TRBJ2-3	.	CASSPIRLGTLSTDTQYF	TGTGCCAGCTCACCAATAAGGTTGGGGACACTAAGCACAGATACGCAGTATTTT
TRBV5-8	few	TRBJ1-2	.	CASSGQGYTF	TGTGCCAGCAGCGGCCAGGGCTACACCTTC
TRBV7-8	.	TRBJ1-1	.	CASSNQIGTEAFF	TGTGCCAGCAGCAACCAAATCGGCACTGAAGCTTTCTTT
TRBV5-1	.	TRBJ2-1	.	CASSGEGGYNEQFF	TGCGCCAGCAGCGGGGAGGGGGGGTACAATGAGCAGTTCTTC
TRBV5-1	few	TRBJ1-2	.	CASSLATGTRNYGYTF	TGCGCCAGCAGCTTGGCAACAGGGACGCGGAACTATGGCTACACCTTC